This T cell receptor beta chain was recorded in a study of blood T cell repertoires in COVID-19 (dated by TCRdb to about 2020). Broadly, across the study: Samples covering the acute and convalescent phases of COVID-19 were provided by collaborators in the United States, Italy and Spain. Where HLA class I and class II types were available, the types were taken from metadata supplied by the sample provider, not from assay-based typing. Nearly every sample came with metadata listing a de-identified subject ID, COVID-19 status, age in years and sex. Samples were obtained from the ongoing ImmuneRACE study (first 160 participants) and from 1,000 to 1,500 subjects provided by 6 global collaborators. The repertoires were released in a freely available public database intended as a resource for research on the immune response to SARS-CoV-2. The prospective study material was composed of cDNA or gDNA derived from T cells, B-cell-depleted T cells, or PBMCs. Deeply sampled blood TCRbeta repertoires from subjects exposed to, actively infected with, or recovered from COVID-19 were included in the dataset.

Points the paper makes about the study in general: How much clinical and demographic metadata was included differed by source and by participant, and the metadata was provided uncurated.

As to this clone: This clone's antigen is unknown. Base qualities are not at hand, and no much larger clone is one base apart.

Whole blood was collected in K2EDTA tubes by collaborating institutions according to the institutions' own protocols. For TCRbeta analysis, collaborator samples were shipped as frozen whole blood, as isolated PBMCs, or as DNA extracted from either sample type. The CDR3 covers 17 residues, taking in both the cysteine and the phenylalanine. The read is trimmed to its CDR3 DNA, 51 bases read in frame from base 1. TCRbeta CDR3 regions were amplified from genomic DNA using the immunoSEQ Assay, a bias-controlled multiplex PCR. On the authors' methods: The number of nucleated cells in each sample was estimated from the amplification of reference gene primers within the assay. To quantify the absolute abundance of each unique TCRbeta CDR3 rearrangement, sequence reads were collapsed and filtered. For each sample, productive Simpson clonality was calculated by taking the square root of Simpson's diversity index across productive rearrangements. The source is immuneACCESS, and TCRdb retained only in-frame sequences with V and J called. Part of the clones is not carried over; for the studies checked, unresolved V genes explain less than half of this, and the remainder is unexplained. V, J and clone size derive from that table, while D and trimming were established from the DNA sequence. The sample yields 350,000 or so clones; nearly 90% were counted once. The ten biggest clones cover around 7% of the sample.

The receptor's source is a man between 18 and 35 years old with active or convalescent COVID-19. The sample taken for sequencing was peripheral blood. The sequence links TRBV12-2 to TRBJ2-1; TRBD2 is the table's D call, not checked against the DNA. TRBV12-2 is marked as a pseudogene. The DNA sequence is given as TGTGCAAGTCGCTTACCGACTAAGACTAGCGGGTGCAATGAGCAGTTCTTC. Translated, this gives CASRLPTKTSGCNEQFF.